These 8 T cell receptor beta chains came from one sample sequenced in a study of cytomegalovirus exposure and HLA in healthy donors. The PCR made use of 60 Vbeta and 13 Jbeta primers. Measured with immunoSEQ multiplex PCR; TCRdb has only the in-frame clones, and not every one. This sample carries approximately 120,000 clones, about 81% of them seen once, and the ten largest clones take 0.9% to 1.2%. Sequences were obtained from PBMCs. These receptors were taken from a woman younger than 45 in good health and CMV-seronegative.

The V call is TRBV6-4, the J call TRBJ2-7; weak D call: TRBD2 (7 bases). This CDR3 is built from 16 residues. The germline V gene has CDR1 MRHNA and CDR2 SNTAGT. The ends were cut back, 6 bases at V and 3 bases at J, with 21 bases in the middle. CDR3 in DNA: TGTGCCAGCAGGGCGGCGAGGCGGGGGCCGATCTACGAGCAGTACTTC. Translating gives CASRAARRGPIYEQYF.

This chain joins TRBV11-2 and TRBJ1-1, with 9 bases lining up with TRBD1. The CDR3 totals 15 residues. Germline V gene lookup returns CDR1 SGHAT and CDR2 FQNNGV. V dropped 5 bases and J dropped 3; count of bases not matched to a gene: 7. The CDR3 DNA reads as TGTGCCAGCAGCCCAAGGGACAGGGTGCACACTGAAGCTTTCTTT. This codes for CASSPRDRVHTEAFF.

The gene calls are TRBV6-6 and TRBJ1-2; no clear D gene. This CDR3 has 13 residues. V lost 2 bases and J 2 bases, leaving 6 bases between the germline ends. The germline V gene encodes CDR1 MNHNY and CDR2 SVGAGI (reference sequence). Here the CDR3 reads CASSYELNYGYTF. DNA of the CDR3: TGTGCCAGCAGTTACGAACTGAACTATGGCTACACCTTC.

The CDR3 sequence: CASSRAPGQGWRETQYF. For the CDR3, the DNA is TGTGCCAGCAGCCGAGCACCGGGACAGGGGTGGCGAGAGACCCAGTACTTC. The chain employs TRBV11-3 and TRBJ2-5; 10 bases map to TRBD1. Trimming cost V 5 bases and J 4 bases; bases outside gene matches: 13. Germline V gene sequence: CDR1 SGHNT, CDR2 YENEEA. CDR3 length equals 17 residues.

CDR3 sequence (DNA): TGTGCCAGCAGCAAAGCGGTGGCTAGCGGGAGAGGTGTAAATGAGCAGTTCTTC. It specifies CASSKAVASGRGVNEQFF. J is TRBJ2-1 and V is TRBV21-1; the table assigns TRBD2, which was not confirmed against the DNA. TRBV21-1 constitutes a pseudogene. The CDR3 extends over 18 amino acids.

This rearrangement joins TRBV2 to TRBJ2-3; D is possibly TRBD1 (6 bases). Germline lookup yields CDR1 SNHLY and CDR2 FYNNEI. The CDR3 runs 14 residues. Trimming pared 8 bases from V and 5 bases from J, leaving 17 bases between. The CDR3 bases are TGTGCCAGCTGGTTTGGTCAGGGGTTAGATACGCAGTATTTT. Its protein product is CASWFGQGLDTQYF.

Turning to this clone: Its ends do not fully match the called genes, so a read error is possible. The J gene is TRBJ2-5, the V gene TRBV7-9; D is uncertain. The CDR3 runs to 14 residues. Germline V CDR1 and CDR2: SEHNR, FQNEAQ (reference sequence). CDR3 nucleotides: TGTGCCAGCAGCTTAGCCCCCGTTCAAGAGGCCCAGTACTTC. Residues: CASSLAPVQEAQYF.

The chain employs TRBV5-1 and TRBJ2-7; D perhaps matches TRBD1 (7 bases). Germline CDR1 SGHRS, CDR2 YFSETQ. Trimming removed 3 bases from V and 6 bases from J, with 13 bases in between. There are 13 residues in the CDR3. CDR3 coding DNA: TGCGCCAGCAGCTGGGGGGACAGCTTCGAGCAGTACTTC. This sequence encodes CASSWGDSFEQYF.